The following is a T cell receptor (beta chain) sequence with its context. The antigen remains undetermined. The sample is drawn from a study of shared clonotypes between healthy human individuals. Study findings and constraints: Specimens sampled were limited to blood, with tissue repertoires likely differing. It was anticipated that sequencing depth would influence how many clonotypes donors shared. Estimated richness was generally greater in naive than memory subsets.

Here immunoSEQ multiplex PCR was the method, and the copy in TCRdb shows in-frame clones only, minus some. The repertoire has around 560,000 clones, 85% to 95% of them found once; the top ten carry about 0.11%. The CDR3 extends over 16 amino acids. The V segment lost 8 bases and the J segment 2 bases; nucleotides outside the gene matches: 11. From germline, CDR1 is MDHEN and CDR2 SYDVKM. Terminally differentiated effector memory CD45RA+ cells were excluded by CCR7 positive selection of CD45RO-negative cells. This TCR was sampled from a woman in her twenties or thirties in good health. Sequenced sample: naive CD8+ T cells sorted from blood. The rearrangement joins TRBV28 to TRBJ1-5; 8 nucleotides agree with TRBD1. This CDR3 reads CASGLRDRGGNQPQHF. DNA for the CDR3: TGTGCCAGCGGGTTACGTGACAGGGGTGGCAATCAGCCCCAGCATTTT.